The 6 T cell receptor beta chains presented below share a single source sample, sequenced in a study of blood T cells in healthy people across ages (dated by TCRdb to between 2015 and 2017). The library was produced with 5' RACE. Sequencing instrument: Illumina HiSeq 2500. A second roughly 6 to 11 cycle PCR used a sample-barcoded 5' primer and a J-beta primer mix. TCRdb redid the processing of the public reads, applying fastp at Q25 and MiXCR, and retained in-frame beta chains. Every CDR3 protein is listed once, alongside the most common genes and DNA of its rows. This sample gives about 760,000 distinct CDR3 sequences in total; approximately 25% of them show up just once. More than 8.5% of the sample comes from the top ten. These records were also assigned to another study, of T cells of mothers and their children.

The sample was blood. The origin of the receptors is a boy aged 5-17 years in good health.

V usage is TRBV29-1 and J usage is TRBJ1-3; the D gene is possibly TRBD1 (5 bases). This CDR3 has 12 amino acids. Trimming shortened V by 4 bases and J by 8 bases, and 12 bases separated the two germline ends. CDR1 and CDR2 (germline): SQVTM, ANQGSEA. CDR3 in amino acids: CSVGQGGDTIYF. The CDR3 region has the DNA TGCAGCGTTGGGCAGGGCGGCGACACCATATATTTT.

This chain joins TRBV29-1 and TRBJ2-3; TRBD2 matches at 12 bases. J was trimmed by 4 bases and V by 3 bases; bases with no gene match: 5. The germline CDR1 and CDR2 sequences are SQVTM and ANQGSEA. This CDR3 spans 15 amino acids. DNA of the CDR3: TGCAGCGTTGAGGCTAGCGGGAGGGCCGCAGATACGCAGTATTTT. This encodes CSVEASGRAADTQYF.

V gene TRBV6-6 combines with J gene TRBJ2-7; 10 bases are shared with TRBD2. The J segment lost 2 bases and the V segment lost 2 bases, leaving 3 bases of the junction unmatched. CDR3 length: 15 amino acids. In germline, CDR1 is MNHNY, CDR2 SVGAGI (reference sequence). CDR3 nucleotide sequence: TGTGCCAGCAGTTACCCTACTAGCGGGGCCTACGAGCAGTACTTC. This gives the protein CASSYPTSGAYEQYF.

The chain uses TRBV10-1 and TRBJ2-5, with D unresolved. Matching the DNA end better, TRBJ2-1 makes the J call doubtful. Germline CDR1 reads WNHNN; CDR2 reads SYGVQD (reference sequence). The CDR3 has 14 amino acids. The CDR3 region is CASSESNRRQEQFF. DNA of the CDR3: TGCGCCAGCAGTGAGTCGAATCGCAGACAAGAGCAGTTCTTC.

This clonotype was seen only a few times. The rearrangement links TRBV5-8 to TRBJ2-7, with D perhaps given as TRBD1 or TRBD2 (6 bases each). CDR3 length: 18 residues. Germline-derived CDR1 and CDR2 are SGHTS and YDEGEE. The V and J ends lost 1 base and 1 base respectively, with 21 bases between them. The CDR3 reads CASSLSIRAGEASYEQYF. The CDR3 DNA reads as TGTGCCAGCAGCTTGAGCATTCGTGCAGGGGAGGCTTCCTACGAGCAGTACTTC. The full variable domain, with the rest looked up from reference TRBV5-8 and TRBJ2-7, is EAGVTQSPTHLIKTRGQQATLRCSPISGHTSVYWYQQALGLGLQFLLWYDEGEERNRGNFPPRFSGRQFPNYSSELNVNALELEDSALYLCASSLSIRAGEASYEQYFGPGTRLTVT.

The rearrangement joins TRBV3-1 to TRBJ2-6; D unresolved. V lost 0 bases, J lost 9 bases, and 6 bases lay in between. This CDR3 spans 13 amino acids. Germline-derived CDR1 and CDR2 are LGHDT and YNNKEL (reference sequence). The CDR3: CASSQDSVNVLTF. The CDR3 region has the DNA TGTGCCAGCAGCCAAGACTCGGTCAACGTCCTGACTTTC.